One sample yielded the 6 T cell receptor beta chains listed below, sequenced in a study of blood T cell repertoires in COVID-19. The method was immunoSEQ multiplex PCR; TCRdb's version includes in-frame clones alone and lacks a portion of them. The sample has 260,000 or so clones, 83% seen once. Sequencing input: PBMCs or T cells enriched from blood (not recorded which). These receptors were taken from a woman between 40 and 50 years old who had been exposed to COVID-19.

V and J are TRBV6-5 and TRBJ1-5; 7 nucleotides line up with TRBD1. The CDR3 is 14 amino acids. V lost 7 bases, J lost 2 bases, and 5 bases stayed unmatched. Per the germline V gene, CDR1 is MNHEY and CDR2 is SVGAGI. CDR3 in amino acids: CASTRGVGNQPQHF. CDR3 nucleotide sequence: TGTGCCAGCACCAGGGGGGTCGGCAATCAGCCCCAGCATTTT.

This chain joins TRBV7-2 and TRBJ1-5; TRBD1 might be the D (6 bases). CDR3 size: 14 residues. From germline, CDR1 is SGHTA and CDR2 FQGNSA. The germline V and J ends were trimmed by 1 base and 5 bases, with 9 bases remaining between them. The CDR3 loop is CASSLVQGHQPQHF. DNA of the CDR3: TGTGCCAGCAGCTTAGTACAGGGCCATCAGCCCCAGCATTTT.

This rearrangement joins TRBV25-1 to TRBJ1-1, with 8 bases matching TRBD1. CDR3 length equals 14 residues. Looked up from germline, CDR1 is MGHDK and CDR2 is SYGVNS. The V and J ends lost 4 bases and 5 bases, in that order; junction bases with no gene match: 6. Written as DNA, the CDR3 is TGTGCCAGCAGTGGTCACAGGGGGTGGACTGAAGCTTTCTTT. Amino acid sequence: CASSGHRGWTEAFF.

This chain connects TRBV29-1 to TRBJ1-2, with D possibly TRBD1 on 5 matching bases. The germline V gene has CDR1 SQVTM and CDR2 ANQGSEA. V was pared by 0 bases and J by 0 bases, with 11 bases between. The CDR3 totals 15 residues. The CDR3 sequence is CSVEEGGAANYGYTF. The CDR3 DNA reads TGCAGCGTTGAAGAAGGCGGGGCAGCTAACTATGGCTACACCTTC.

The V and J genes are TRBV18 and TRBJ2-1, with 10 positions matching TRBD2. Trimming cost V 3 bases and J 2 bases; bases outside gene matches: 4. Germline CDR1 is KGHSH and CDR2 is LQKENI. The CDR3 totals 16 residues. The CDR3 nucleotides read TGTGCCAGCTCACCTTTAGCGGGGGGTACCTACAATGAGCAGTTCTTC. Translating it yields CASSPLAGGTYNEQFF.

The genes are TRBV2 and TRBJ1-2; D is unresolved. V was trimmed by 6 bases and J by 4 bases, leaving 15 bases between them. The CDR3 contains 14 residues. Germline assignment: CDR1 SNHLY and CDR2 FYNNEI. CDR3 protein: CASREQSSGYGYTF. The CDR3 nucleotides are TGTGCCAGCAGAGAACAGTCTTCTGGCTATGGCTACACCTTC.